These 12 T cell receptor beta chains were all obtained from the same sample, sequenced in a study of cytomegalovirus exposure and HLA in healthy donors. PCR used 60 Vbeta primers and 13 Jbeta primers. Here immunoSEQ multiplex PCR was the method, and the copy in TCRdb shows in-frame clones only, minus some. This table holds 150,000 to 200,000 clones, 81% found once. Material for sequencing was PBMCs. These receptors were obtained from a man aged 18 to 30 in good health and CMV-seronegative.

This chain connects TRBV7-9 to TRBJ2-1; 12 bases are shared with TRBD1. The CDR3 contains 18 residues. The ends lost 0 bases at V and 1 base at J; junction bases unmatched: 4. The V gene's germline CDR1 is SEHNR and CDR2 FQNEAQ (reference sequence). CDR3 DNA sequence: TGTGCCAGCAGCTTAGCGGGGACAGGGGGCGCTTCCTACAATGAGCAGTTCTTC. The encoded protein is CASSLAGTGGASYNEQFF.

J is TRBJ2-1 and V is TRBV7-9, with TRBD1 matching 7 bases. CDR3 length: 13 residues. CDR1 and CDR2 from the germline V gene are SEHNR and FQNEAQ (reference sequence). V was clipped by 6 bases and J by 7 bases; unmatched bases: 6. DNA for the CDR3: TGTGCCAGCAGGGAGACAGGGAGAAATGAGCAGTTCTTC. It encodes CASRETGRNEQFF. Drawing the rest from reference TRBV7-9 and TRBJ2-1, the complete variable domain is DTGVSQNPRHKITKRGQNVTFRCDPISEHNRLYWYRQTLGQGPEFLTYFQNEAQLEKSRLLSDRFSAERPKGSFSTLEIQRTEQGDSAMYLCASRETGRNEQFFGPGTRLTVL.

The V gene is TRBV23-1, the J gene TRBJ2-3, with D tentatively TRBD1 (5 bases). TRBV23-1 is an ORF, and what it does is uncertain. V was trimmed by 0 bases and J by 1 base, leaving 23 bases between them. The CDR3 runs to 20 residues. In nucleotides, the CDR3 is TGCGCCAGCAGTCAATCATGTCCCAGGGTCCTAATCGGCGGCACAGATACGCAGTATTTT. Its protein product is CASSQSCPRVLIGGTDTQYF.

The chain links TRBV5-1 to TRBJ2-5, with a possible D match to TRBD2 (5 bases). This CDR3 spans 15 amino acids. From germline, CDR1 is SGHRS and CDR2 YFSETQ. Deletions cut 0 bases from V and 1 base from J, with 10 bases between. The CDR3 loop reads CASSLGLRGQETQYF. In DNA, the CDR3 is TGCGCCAGCAGCTTGGGGCTCCGGGGCCAAGAGACCCAGTACTTC.

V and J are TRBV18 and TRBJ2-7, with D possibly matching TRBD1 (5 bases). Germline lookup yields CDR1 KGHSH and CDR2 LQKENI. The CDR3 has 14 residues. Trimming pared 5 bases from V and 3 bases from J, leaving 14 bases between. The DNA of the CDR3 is TGTGCCAGCTCAGTGGGGCCGGTAAACTACGAGCAGTACTTC. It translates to CASSVGPVNYEQYF.

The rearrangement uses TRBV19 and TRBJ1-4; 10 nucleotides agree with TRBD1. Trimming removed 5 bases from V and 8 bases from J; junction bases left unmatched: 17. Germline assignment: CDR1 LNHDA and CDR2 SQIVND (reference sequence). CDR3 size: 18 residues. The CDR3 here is CASSPPGQGVKRWEKLFF. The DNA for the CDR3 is TGTGCCAGTAGTCCCCCTGGACAGGGGGTCAAACGGTGGGAAAAACTGTTTTTT.

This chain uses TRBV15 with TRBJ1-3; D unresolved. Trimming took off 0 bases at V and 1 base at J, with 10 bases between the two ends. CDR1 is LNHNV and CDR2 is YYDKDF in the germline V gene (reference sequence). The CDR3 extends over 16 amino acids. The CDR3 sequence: CATSRDRGVSGNTIYF. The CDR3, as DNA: TGTGCCACCAGCAGAGATCGCGGAGTTTCTGGAAACACCATATATTTT.

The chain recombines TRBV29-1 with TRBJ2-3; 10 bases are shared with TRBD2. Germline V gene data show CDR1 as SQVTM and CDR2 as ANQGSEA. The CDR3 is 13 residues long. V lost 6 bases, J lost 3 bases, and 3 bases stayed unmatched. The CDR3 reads CSVAGGQTDTQYF. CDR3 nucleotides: TGCAGCGTAGCGGGGGGGCAGACAGATACGCAGTATTTT.

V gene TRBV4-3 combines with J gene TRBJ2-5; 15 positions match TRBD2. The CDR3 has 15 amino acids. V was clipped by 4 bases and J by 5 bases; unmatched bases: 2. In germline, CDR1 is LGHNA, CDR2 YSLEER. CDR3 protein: CASSPGLAGGETQYF. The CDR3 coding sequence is TGCGCCAGCAGCCCGGGACTAGCGGGGGGCGAGACCCAGTACTTC.

The CDR3 DNA is TGTGCCAGCAGCGTATCCGAAACATACGAGCAGTACTTC. Translating gives CASSVSETYEQYF. This chain connects TRBV9 to TRBJ2-7, with D unclear. V was trimmed by 1 base and J by 4 bases, leaving 9 bases between them. Germline CDR1 reads SGDLS; CDR2 reads YYNGEE. CDR3 length: 13 amino acids.

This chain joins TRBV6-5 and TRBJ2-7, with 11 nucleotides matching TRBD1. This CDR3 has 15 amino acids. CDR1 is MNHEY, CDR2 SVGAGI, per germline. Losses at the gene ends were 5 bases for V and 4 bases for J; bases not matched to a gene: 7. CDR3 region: CASSPLGDRGYEQYF. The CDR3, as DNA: TGTGCCAGCAGTCCCTTAGGGGACAGGGGGTACGAGCAGTACTTC.

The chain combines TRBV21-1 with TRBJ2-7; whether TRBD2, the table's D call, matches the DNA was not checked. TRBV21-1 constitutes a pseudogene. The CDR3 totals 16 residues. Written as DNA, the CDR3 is TGTGCCAGCAGCAAGACTAGCGGGGGGACCACGTCCTCCTCCTGCTTC. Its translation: CASSKTSGGTTSSSCF.